A single sample is the source of the 24 T cell receptor beta chains below, sequenced in a study of blood T cell repertoires in COVID-19. Generated by immunoSEQ multiplex PCR, the TCRdb table keeps only in-frame clones and is missing some. This table has 180,000 or so clones, about four fifths appearing once. Sequencing was carried out using peripheral blood. Receptors originate from a woman aged 40 to 50 with COVID-19, enrolled during active disease.

In its sample, this clone was seen a few times. The chain couples TRBV7-9 to TRBJ1-3; TRBD1 aligns across 8 bases. Germline CDR1 reads SEHNR; CDR2 reads FQNEAQ (reference sequence). The CDR3 covers 14 residues. The V segment lost 5 bases and the J segment 4 bases; nucleotides outside the gene matches: 4. CDR3 DNA: TGTGCCAGCAGCCGCGACAGGGGAGGAAACACCATATATTTT. Encoded protein: CASSRDRGGNTIYF. The full variable domain, completed using reference TRBV7-9 and TRBJ1-3, is DTGVSQNPRHKITKRGQNVTFRCDPISEHNRLYWYRQTLGQGPEFLTYFQNEAQLEKSRLLSDRFSAERPKGSFSTLEIQRTEQGDSAMYLCASSRDRGGNTIYFGEGSWLTVV.

The chain uses TRBV2 and TRBJ1-5; 9 bases fit TRBD1. The CDR3 has 18 residues. Germline lookup yields CDR1 SNHLY and CDR2 FYNNEI. The J segment lost 1 base and the V segment lost 5 bases, leaving 12 bases of the junction unmatched. CDR3 sequence: CASSYARDRGKSNQPQHF. The CDR3 DNA reads TGTGCCAGCAGTTATGCCCGAGACAGGGGGAAGAGCAATCAGCCCCAGCATTTT. The variable domain in full, completed from reference TRBV2 and TRBJ1-5, reads EPEVTQTPSHQVTQMGQEVILRCVPISNHLYFYWYRQILGQKVEFLVSFYNNEISEKSEIFDDQFSVERPDGSNFTLKIRSTKLEDSAMYFCASSYARDRGKSNQPQHFGDGTRLSIL.

This chain connects TRBV3-1 (or the pseudogene TRBV3-2) to TRBJ1-3; TRBD1 agrees at 7 bases. Germline CDR1 is LGHDT and CDR2 is YNNKEL (reference sequence). The ends lost 1 base at V and 4 bases at J; junction bases unmatched: 16. This CDR3 is 19 amino acids long. The CDR3 protein is CASSQARSRGWSYGNTIYF. The CDR3 DNA sequence: TGTGCCAGCAGCCAAGCCCGGAGCAGGGGGTGGTCTTACGGAAACACCATATATTTT.

At least ten counts were recorded for this clone. CDR3 DNA: TGTGCCAGAAGCGATAGAGCGGGGAAGGATTTAATTTCTAGGTACGAGCAGTACGTC. Translation: CARSDRAGKDLISRYEQYV. The chain uses TRBV5-3 and TRBJ2-7, with TRBD2 matching over 7 bases. TRBV5-3 is designated an ORF whose function remains uncertain. The CDR3 contains 19 residues. V lost 4 bases and J lost 4; bases outside the gene matches: 23.

The chain links TRBV7-9 to TRBJ2-1; 12 bases are shared with TRBD1. This CDR3 contains 14 residues. Germline V gene data show CDR1 as SEHNR and CDR2 as FQNEAQ (reference sequence). Germline trimming cut 7 bases from V and 8 bases from J; bases unmatched to any gene: 6. In DNA form, the CDR3 reads TGTGCCAGCACCCGGGGACAGGGGGCCGATGAGCAGTTCTTC. This gives the protein CASTRGQGADEQFF.

This chain joins TRBV11-2 and TRBJ1-1, with 8 nucleotides matching TRBD1. Germline CDR1 SGHAT, CDR2 FQNNGV. The CDR3 length is 16 residues. The V and J ends lost 5 bases and 0 bases, in that order; junction bases with no gene match: 8. CDR3 sequence (DNA): TGTGCCAGCAGCCCCCGGACAGGGAGAATGAACACTGAAGCTTTCTTT. It encodes CASSPRTGRMNTEAFF.

The chain carries TRBV11-2 and TRBJ1-5; no clear D gene. V was shortened by 1 base and J by 7 bases, with 17 bases between the two germline ends. Germline V gene data show CDR1 as SGHAT and CDR2 as FQNNGV. CDR3 length equals 16 residues. CDR3 protein: CASSLGSGRRIQPQHF. The DNA for the CDR3 is TGTGCCAGCAGCTTAGGTTCAGGCCGACGGATCCAGCCCCAGCATTTT.

This chain connects TRBV19 to TRBJ1-4; no definite D call. The CDR3 totals 15 residues. The germline V and J ends were trimmed by 9 bases and 5 bases, with 19 bases remaining between them. Germline CDR1 LNHDA, CDR2 SQIVND (reference sequence). The CDR3 spells CASTSTGRRNEKLFF. CDR3 DNA sequence: TGTGCCAGCACGTCGACCGGACGGAGGAATGAAAAACTGTTTTTT.

The chain links TRBV30 to TRBJ2-1; 12 nucleotides align to TRBD2. V was pared by 0 bases and J by 11 bases, with 8 bases of the junction left unmatched. The CDR3 spans 15 residues. Germline V gene data show CDR1 as GTSNPN and CDR2 as SVGIG (reference sequence). The CDR3 loop reads CAWSVPTSGRGKQFF. CDR3 coding DNA: TGTGCCTGGAGTGTACCGACTAGCGGGAGAGGAAAGCAGTTCTTC.

The rearrangement links TRBV18 to TRBJ2-2; D remains ambiguous. The V end lost 5 bases, the J end lost 1 base, and 5 bases lay between the germline ends. This CDR3 region has 13 residues. Germline V CDR1 and CDR2: KGHSH, LQKENI. The CDR3 loop is CASSSVNTGELFF. Written as DNA, the CDR3 is TGTGCCAGCTCAAGCGTGAACACCGGGGAGCTGTTTTTT.

The chain uses TRBV20-1 and TRBJ2-1, with D maybe TRBD2 (6 bases). V lost 3 bases to trimming and J lost 0 bases, with 15 bases between them. The length of the CDR3 is 16 residues. Germline V gene sequence: CDR1 DFQATT, CDR2 SNEGSKA (reference sequence). The CDR3 DNA reads TGCAGTGCTAGTATCGGTGACGGGAGCTCCTACAATGAGCAGTTCTTC. It specifies CSASIGDGSSYNEQFF.

This sequence joins TRBV6-5 and TRBJ2-1; TRBD1 might be the D (6 bases). This CDR3 is built from 14 residues. Trimming removed 0 bases at V and 4 bases at J, with 7 bases between. The germline V gene has CDR1 MNHEY and CDR2 SVGAGI. CDR3 region: CASSYSDSYNEQFF. CDR3 nucleotide sequence: TGTGCCAGCAGTTACTCGGACAGTTACAATGAGCAGTTCTTC.

The chain joins TRBV27 to TRBJ1-5; a possible D gene is TRBD1 (5 bases). This CDR3 is built from 13 residues. The germline V and J ends were trimmed by 2 bases and 6 bases, with 8 bases remaining between them. Germline assignment: CDR1 MNHEY and CDR2 SMNVEV (reference sequence). CDR3: CASSLGTLQPQHF. The CDR3 nucleotides are TGTGCCAGCAGTTTAGGGACTCTTCAGCCCCAGCATTTT.

This clone was detected only once. This chain uses TRBV7-2 with TRBJ2-7, with D perhaps TRBD2 (5 bases). The CDR3 loop spans 15 amino acids. V lost 3 bases and J lost 6, with 18 bases in between. Per the germline V gene, CDR1 is SGHTA and CDR2 is FQGNSA. Here the CDR3 reads CASSLDAPPEGEQYF. DNA for the CDR3: TGTGCCAGCAGCTTGGACGCTCCCCCTGAGGGCGAGCAGTACTTC.

This clone appeared once. The rearrangement uses TRBV9 and TRBJ1-4, with 8 nucleotides matching TRBD1. The germline CDR1 and CDR2 sequences are SGDLS and YYNGEE. With 10 bases clipped from V and 0 bases from J, the junction kept 14 bases outside the gene matches. The CDR3 spans 17 residues. In DNA form, the CDR3 reads TGTGCCTCCTTAGCCCGGGACAGGATTGCAACTAATGAAAAACTGTTTTTT. Its translation: CASLARDRIATNEKLFF. Filled out from reference TRBV9 and TRBJ1-4, the complete variable domain reads DSGVTQTPKHLITATGQRVTLRCSPRSGDLSVYWYQQSLDQGLQFLIQYYNGEERAKGNILERFSAQQFPDLHSELNLSSLELGDSALYFCASLARDRIATNEKLFFGSGTQLSVL.

This clone was detected only a few times. The J gene is TRBJ2-3, the V gene TRBV28; 8 positions match TRBD1. The CDR3 sequence is 11 residues long. Trimming at V came to 6 bases and at J to 13 bases, leaving 6 bases not matched to a gene. Looked up from germline, CDR1 is MDHEN and CDR2 is SYDVKM. As DNA, the CDR3 is TGTGCCAGCAGACGGACAGGGAAAGAGTATTTT. Translation gives CASRRTGKEYF.

The rearrangement joins TRBV7-3 to TRBJ2-5; D is unclear. The germline V gene has CDR1 SGHTA and CDR2 FQGTGA. The CDR3 totals 16 residues. V was trimmed by 11 bases and J by 6 bases, leaving 28 bases between them. The CDR3 coding sequence is TGTGCCCCTCCCCGTTGGTCTCATGGTGTGCGGCAGACCCAGTACTTC. Translated: CAPPRWSHGVRQTQYF.

The CDR3 nucleotides are TGTGCCAGCAGTCTGGGACTAGGGCGGGAGCAGTACTTC. The encoded protein is CASSLGLGREQYF. This chain uses TRBV12-3 or TRBV12-4 with TRBJ2-7; TRBD2 agrees at 8 bases. This CDR3 has 13 amino acids. V lost 5 bases and J lost 7; bases outside the gene matches: 7.

The V gene is TRBV4-1, the J gene TRBJ1-1; 10 bases fit TRBD1. CDR3 length equals 15 residues. Germline values: CDR1 MGHRA, CDR2 YSYEKL. V dropped 3 bases and J dropped 4; count of bases not matched to a gene: 5. The DNA of the CDR3 is TGCGCCAGCAGCCATCCGGGACAGGGGATCACTGAAGCTTTCTTT. Protein sequence: CASSHPGQGITEAFF.

The J gene is TRBJ2-7, the V gene TRBV3-1 (or the pseudogene TRBV3-2); weak D call: TRBD2 (5 bases). Germline CDR1 LGHDT, CDR2 YNNKEL (reference sequence). V lost 2 bases, J lost 2 bases, and 10 bases lay in between. CDR3 size: 14 residues. The CDR3 nucleotides read TGTGCCAGCAGCCAATCAGCGGAGGCCTACGAGCAGTACTTC. It translates to CASSQSAEAYEQYF.

The J gene is TRBJ1-6, the V gene TRBV6-2 or TRBV6-3; D is perhaps TRBD1 (6 bases). Germline CDR1 is MNHEY and CDR2 is SVGEGT. The CDR3 sequence is 17 residues long. Deletions cut 4 bases from V and 10 bases from J, with 23 bases between. CDR3 sequence reads: CASSSTRTVLLRSPLHF. CDR3 coding DNA: TGTGCCAGCAGTTCTACAAGGACAGTTCTTCTACGCTCACCCCTCCACTTT.

V and J are TRBV12-3 or TRBV12-4 and TRBJ2-2; D gene unclear. CDR3 length: 12 residues. V shed 6 bases and J shed 3 bases, with 5 bases lying between them. The CDR3 spells CASSRDTGELFF. In nucleotides, the CDR3 is TGTGCCAGCAGCCGCGACACCGGGGAGCTGTTTTTT.

For the CDR3, the DNA is TGTGCCAGCAGCTTGTTGTCAGGGGCTGGGGCCAACGTCCTGACTTTC. Amino acids: CASSLLSGAGANVLTF. This chain connects TRBV5-6 to TRBJ2-6; D is possibly TRBD1 (6 bases). CDR1 and CDR2 from the germline V gene are SGHDT and YYEEEE. The CDR3 is made up of 16 amino acids. V was cut by 1 base and J by 2 bases, with 10 bases left in between. Filled out from reference TRBV5-6 and TRBJ2-6, the complete variable domain reads DAGVTQSPTHLIKTRGQQVTLRCSPKSGHDTVSWYQQALGQGPQFIFQYYEEEERQRGNFPDRFSGHQFPNYSSELNVNALLLGDSALYLCASSLLSGAGANVLTFGAGSRLTVL.

This rearrangement joins TRBV9 to TRBJ2-2; TRBD2 matches 10 bases. Germline loops: CDR1 SGDLS, CDR2 YYNGEE. The CDR3 covers 18 residues. The V and J ends lost 0 bases and 0 bases, in that order; junction bases with no gene match: 5. The DNA of the CDR3 is TGTGCCAGCAGCGTAGTCCTAGCGGGAGCTCCGAACACCGGGGAGCTGTTTTTT. It codes for CASSVVLAGAPNTGELFF.